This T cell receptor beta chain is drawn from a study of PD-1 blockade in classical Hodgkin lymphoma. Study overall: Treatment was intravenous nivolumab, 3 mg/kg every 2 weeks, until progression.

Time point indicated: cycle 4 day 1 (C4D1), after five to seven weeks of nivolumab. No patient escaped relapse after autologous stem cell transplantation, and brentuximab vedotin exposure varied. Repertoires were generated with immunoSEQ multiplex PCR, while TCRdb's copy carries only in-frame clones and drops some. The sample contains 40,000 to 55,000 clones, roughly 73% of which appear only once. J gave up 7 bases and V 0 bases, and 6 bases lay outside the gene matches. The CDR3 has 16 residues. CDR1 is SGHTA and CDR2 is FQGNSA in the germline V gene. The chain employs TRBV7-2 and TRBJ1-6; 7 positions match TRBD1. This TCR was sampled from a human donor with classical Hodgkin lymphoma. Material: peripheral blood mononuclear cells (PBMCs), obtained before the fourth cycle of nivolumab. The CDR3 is CASSLARDSSNSPLHF. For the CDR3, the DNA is TGTGCCAGCAGCTTAGCCCGGGACAGTTCGAATTCACCCCTCCACTTT.